This T cell receptor beta chain was recovered during a study of T cell responses to AZD1222 COVID-19 vaccine. About the study: Second-dose timings of about 4 or about 12 weeks were pooled.

In regard to this clone: Its antigen remains unidentified.

The CDR3 contains 13 residues. Trimming cost V 3 bases and J 6 bases; bases outside gene matches: 3. Germline V gene sequence: CDR1 DFQATT, CDR2 SNEGSKA (reference sequence). Profiling relied on immunoSEQ multiplex PCR, and the TCRdb table lists in-frame clones only, not all of them. This sample has 110,000 to 150,000 clones, with approximately 94% found just once. Study results and caveats: Close to half of spike-specific TCRs reportedly recognize unmutated variant regions. All repertoire sampling was performed exclusively after the peak T cell response.

The J gene is TRBJ1-5, the V gene TRBV20-1, with TRBD1 identical over 9 bases. This TCR derives from an adult in good health. The sample in question was peripheral blood, obtained on day 0 of AZD1222 vaccination. CDR3 loop: CSASAQGAQPQHF. The CDR3, as DNA: TGCAGTGCTAGTGCACAGGGGGCTCAGCCCCAGCATTTT.